These 15 T cell receptor beta chains were sequenced from one sample in a study of circulating CD8 cells and anti-PD-1 response in melanoma. Each library started from about 15 ng of total RNA using the QIAseq Immune Repertoire TCR panel. MiXCR was run by TCRdb on the reads, yielding one entry per CDR3 protein. The profile shows about 1,000 distinct CDR3 sequences, around 4.8% of them singletons. Live CD3+CD8+TCRalphabeta+ cells were sorted into four subsets by PD-1 and/or TIGIT. The material sequenced was CD8+ T cells from PBMCs, taken at baseline or after one month of anti-PD-1 therapy (not recorded which). These receptors came from a human donor with melanoma.

For this clonotype: The junction does not match germline at one end; this may be a read error. The chain is built from TRBV5-5 and TRBJ1-1; no definite D call. Per the germline V gene, CDR1 is SGHKS and CDR2 is YYEKEE (reference sequence). CDR3 length equals 13 residues. This CDR3 reads CAGSPRTNTEAFF. The CDR3 DNA follows: TGTGCCGGCAGCCCCCGGACGAACACTGAAGCTTTCTTT.

This clonotype is medium-sized (0.01 to 0.1%). The CDR3 sequence is CASTRQNTGELFF. The CDR3 nucleotides are TGTGCCAGCACCCGACAGAACACCGGGGAGCTGTTTTTT. The V gene is TRBV2, the J gene TRBJ2-2; D uncertain. The CDR3 extends over 13 amino acids. V lost 7 bases to trimming and J lost 1 base, with 7 bases between them. Germline-derived CDR1 and CDR2 are SNHLY and FYNNEI. The full variable domain, its missing parts supplied by reference TRBV2 and TRBJ2-2, is EPEVTQTPSHQVTQMGQEVILRCVPISNHLYFYWYRQILGQKVEFLVSFYNNEISEKSEIFDDQFSVERPDGSNFTLKIRSTKLEDSAMYFCASTRQNTGELFFGEGSRLTVL.

By frequency in the sample, this clonotype is large. The rearrangement uses TRBV5-4 and TRBJ2-2; D might be TRBD1 (6 bases). Trimming took 2 bases from V and 7 from J, leaving 15 bases between them. CDR3 length: 15 amino acids. Germline V CDR1 and CDR2: SGHNT, YYREEE (reference sequence). Here the CDR3 DNA reads TGTGCCAGCAGCTTTTACCCCAGGGGTAGCGGGGAGCTGTTTTTT. It specifies CASSFYPRGSGELFF.

Within the sample, this clonotype is large (0.1 to 1%). This chain uses TRBV18 with TRBJ2-7, with D unclear. Trimming pared 3 bases from V and 2 bases from J, leaving 11 bases between. The CDR3 is 14 amino acids. CDR1 is KGHSH, CDR2 LQKENI, per germline. CDR3 loop: CASSPSVNPYEQYF. CDR3 sequence (DNA): TGTGCCAGCTCACCTTCAGTTAACCCCTACGAGCAGTACTTC. The full variable domain, in which reference TRBV18 and TRBJ2-7 provide the parts outside the CDR3, is NAGVMQNPRHLVRRRGQEARLRCSPMKGHSHVYWYRQLPEEGLKFMVYLQKENIIDESGMPKERFSAEFPKEGPSILRIQQVVRGDSAAYFCASSPSVNPYEQYFGPGTRLTVT.

In its sample, this clonotype is large (0.1 to 1%). The V gene is TRBV7-2, the J gene TRBJ2-1; D is possibly TRBD1 (5 bases). CDR1 is SGHTA and CDR2 is FQGNSA in the germline V gene. V lost 1 base, J lost 1 base, and 8 bases lay in between. The CDR3 has 15 residues. As DNA, the CDR3 is TGTGCCAGCAGCTTAGATGCAGGGTCCTACAATGAGCAGTTCTTC. Its protein product is CASSLDAGSYNEQFF.

The chain employs TRBV23-1 and TRBJ2-3, with TRBD1 matching 7 bases. TRBV23-1 is treated as an ORF (open reading frame) with a function not yet certain. CDR3 size: 18 residues. V trimming: 4 bases; J trimming: 1 base; junction bases outside the gene matches: 14. CDR3 DNA: TGCGCCAGCAGTCTCTGGACCTCGGACAGGCCACGCACAGATACGCAGTATTTT. Its protein is CASSLWTSDRPRTDTQYF.

This clonotype is medium-sized (0.01 to 0.1%). This chain uses TRBV27 with TRBJ2-1; 7 bases match TRBD1. Germline CDR1 is MNHEY and CDR2 is SMNVEV (reference sequence). The CDR3 covers 15 residues. With V trimmed by 8 bases and J by 6 bases, 13 bases remained unmatched. Here the CDR3 reads CASSPPTGLGNEQFF. The CDR3 DNA reads as TGTGCCAGCTCCCCCCCGACAGGGCTGGGCAATGAGCAGTTCTTC.

This clonotype was seen a few times. The chain joins TRBV19 to TRBJ2-7; TRBD1 aligns across 7 bases. The CDR3 consists of 13 residues. J gave up 5 bases and V 5 bases, and 6 bases lay outside the gene matches. Germline-derived CDR1 and CDR2 are LNHDA and SQIVND (reference sequence). DNA of the CDR3: TGTGCCAGTAGTCTAAGAGGGGGCAACGAGCAGTACTTC. Protein: CASSLRGGNEQYF.

This clonotype is judged large (0.1 to 1%). The V and J genes are TRBV29-1 and TRBJ2-1; possible D gene TRBD1, 5 bases. Trimming took off 2 bases at V and 7 bases at J, with 6 bases between the two ends. CDR3 size: 11 residues. CDR1 is SQVTM and CDR2 is ANQGSEA in the germline V gene. The CDR3 loop reads CSVERGNEQFF. CDR3 DNA: TGCAGCGTTGAAAGGGGAAATGAGCAGTTCTTC.

In its sample, this clonotype ranks as medium-sized. This rearrangement joins TRBV28 to TRBJ2-2, with TRBD2 as a possible D gene (6 bases). Trimming left V 5 bases short and J 0 bases short, with 10 bases between. Germline V CDR1 and CDR2: MDHEN, SYDVKM. The CDR3 sequence is 15 residues long. The DNA for the CDR3 is TGTGCCAGCAGTGAACTAGCCTCGAACACCGGGGAGCTGTTTTTT. Its protein product is CASSELASNTGELFF.

By share of the sample, this clonotype is medium-sized. V and J are TRBV2 and TRBJ2-2; 10 nucleotides align to TRBD2. This CDR3 is 16 amino acids long. Germline CDR1 is SNHLY and CDR2 is FYNNEI. V gave up 1 base and J gave up 7 bases; unmatched junction bases: 6. CDR3 DNA: TGTGCCAGCAGTGAAGGGACTAGCGGCTTAGGCGGGGAGCTGTTTTTT. It translates to CASSEGTSGLGGELFF. The whole variable domain, remainder taken from reference TRBV2 and TRBJ2-2, is EPEVTQTPSHQVTQMGQEVILRCVPISNHLYFYWYRQILGQKVEFLVSFYNNEISEKSEIFDDQFSVERPDGSNFTLKIRSTKLEDSAMYFCASSEGTSGLGGELFFGEGSRLTVL.

This rearrangement joins TRBV2 to TRBJ2-2; TRBD1 is a possible D gene (6 bases). Trimming took 10 bases from V and 8 from J, leaving 17 bases between them. Germline values: CDR1 SNHLY, CDR2 FYNNEI. This CDR3 has 13 residues. DNA for the CDR3: TGTGCCACTCGCTCAGGGGTGCGGGGGGAGCTGTTTTTT. As protein: CATRSGVRGELFF.

This clonotype counts as medium-sized. The V gene is TRBV11-2, the J gene TRBJ1-5, with TRBD1 as a possible D gene (6 bases). The germline V gene encodes CDR1 SGHAT and CDR2 FQNNGV. The CDR3 is 16 residues long. Trimming removed 5 bases at V and 4 bases at J, with 18 bases between. CDR3 coding DNA: TGTGCCAGCAGCATGTCTGTGGGGGGCCCTAATCAGCCCCAGCATTTT. Translating it yields CASSMSVGGPNQPQHF.

A remark on this clonotype: One base away lies a much larger clone, so this may be a sequencing read error. The chain links TRBV28 to TRBJ2-1; D might be TRBD1 or TRBD2, each matching 5 bases. This CDR3 comprises 17 residues. Trimming took off 1 base at V and 3 bases at J, with 16 bases between the two ends. Germline loops: CDR1 MDHEN, CDR2 SYDVKM. This chain's CDR3 is CASSLSSPGAGYNEQFF. CDR3 bases: TGTGCCAGCAGTTTATCCTCCCCCGGGGCCGGCTACAATGAGCAGTTCTTC. The full variable domain, rest sourced from reference TRBV28 and TRBJ2-1, is DVKVTQSSRYLVKRTGEKVFLECVQDMDHENMFWYRQDPGLGLRLIYFSYDVKMKEKGDIPEGYSVSREKKERFSLILESASTNQTSMYLCASSLSSPGAGYNEQFFGPGTRLTVL.

As for this clonotype: With a much larger clone just one base away, this may be a read error. The chain is built from TRBV14 and TRBJ1-4; D possibly corresponds to TRBD1 (5 bases). V was trimmed by 1 base and J by 10 bases, leaving 22 bases between them. The CDR3 has 17 residues. Germline CDR1 SGHDN, CDR2 FVKESK. CDR3 sequence reads: CASSQVRGRVRDGKLFF. CDR3 nucleotide sequence: TGTGCCAGCAGCCAAGTAAGGGGCAGGGTTCGGGATGGAAAACTGTTTTTT.